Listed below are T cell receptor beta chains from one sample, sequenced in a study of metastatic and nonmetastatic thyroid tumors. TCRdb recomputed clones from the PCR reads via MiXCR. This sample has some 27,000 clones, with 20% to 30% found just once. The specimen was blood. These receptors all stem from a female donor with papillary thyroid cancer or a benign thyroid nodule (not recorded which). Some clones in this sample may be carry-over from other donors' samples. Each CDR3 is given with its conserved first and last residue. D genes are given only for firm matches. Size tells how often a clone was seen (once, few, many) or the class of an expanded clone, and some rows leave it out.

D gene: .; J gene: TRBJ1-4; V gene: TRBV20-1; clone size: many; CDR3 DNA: TGCAGTGCTAGGTTTGACGGGGACGGTGAAAAACTGTTTTTT; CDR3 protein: CSARFDGDGEKLFF
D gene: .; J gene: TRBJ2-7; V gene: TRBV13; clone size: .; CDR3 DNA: TGTGCCAGCAGGAAGCGGGACACGCACGAGCAGTACTTC; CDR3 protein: CASRKRDTHEQYF
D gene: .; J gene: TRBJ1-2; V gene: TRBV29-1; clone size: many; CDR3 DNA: TGCAGCGTTGGGGCAGGGGCTAACTATGGCTACACCTTC; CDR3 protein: CSVGAGANYGYTF
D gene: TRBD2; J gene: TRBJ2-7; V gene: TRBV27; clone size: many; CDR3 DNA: TGTGCCAGCAGTTTCCGGGCGGGGGTTTCCTACGAGCAGTACTTC; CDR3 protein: CASSFRAGVSYEQYF
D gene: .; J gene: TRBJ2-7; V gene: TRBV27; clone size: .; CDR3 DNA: TGTGCCAGCAGAAGATACTATATCGGGCCTTGGGACGAGCAGTACTTC; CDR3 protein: CASRRYYIGPWDEQYF
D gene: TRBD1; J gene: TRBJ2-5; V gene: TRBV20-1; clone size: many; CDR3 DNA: TGCAGTGCCGACAGGGGGGAGACCCAGTACTTC; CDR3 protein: CSADRGETQYF
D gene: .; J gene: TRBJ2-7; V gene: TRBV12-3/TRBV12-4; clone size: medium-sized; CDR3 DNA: TGTGCCAGCAGCCTCACATGGAACTCCTACGAGCAGTACTTC; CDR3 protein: CASSLTWNSYEQYF
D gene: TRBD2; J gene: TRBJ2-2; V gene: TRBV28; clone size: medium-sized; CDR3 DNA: TGTGCCAGCAGTTTAATCCTAGCGGGAGGGCTAAACACCGGGGAGCTGTTTTTT; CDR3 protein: CASSLILAGGLNTGELFF
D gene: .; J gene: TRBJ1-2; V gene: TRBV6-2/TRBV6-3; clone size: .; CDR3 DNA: TGTGCCAGCAGTGGAGTGGACGGCTACAGCTTC; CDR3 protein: CASSGVDGYSF
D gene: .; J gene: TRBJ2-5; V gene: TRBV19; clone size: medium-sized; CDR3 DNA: TGTGCCAGTAGTATGAGTGCGAGGGGAGAGACCCAGTACTTC; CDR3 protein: CASSMSARGETQYF
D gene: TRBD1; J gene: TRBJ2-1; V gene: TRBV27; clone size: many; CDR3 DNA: TGTGCCAGCGTCTCCGGGACAGGGGCAAGTATGCAGTTCTTC; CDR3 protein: CASVSGTGASMQFF
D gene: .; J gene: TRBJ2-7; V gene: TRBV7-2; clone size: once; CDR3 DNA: TGTGCCAGCAGCCCAACAGGGTGCGCCTACGAGCAGTACTTC; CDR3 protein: CASSPTGCAYEQYF
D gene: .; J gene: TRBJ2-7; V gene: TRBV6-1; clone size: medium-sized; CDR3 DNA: TGTGCCAGCAGTGCGGACGCATGGTACGAGCAGTACTTC; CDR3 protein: CASSADAWYEQYF
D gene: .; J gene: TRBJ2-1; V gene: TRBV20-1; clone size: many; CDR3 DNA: TGCAGTACCCACGACGGGGGAAGCTCCTACAATGAGCAGTTCTTC; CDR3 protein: CSTHDGGSSYNEQFF
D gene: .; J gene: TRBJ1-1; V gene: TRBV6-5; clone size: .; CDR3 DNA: TGTGCCAGCAGTTACTCGGGGAGGACAGTGAACACTGAAGCTTTCTTT; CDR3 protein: CASSYSGRTVNTEAFF
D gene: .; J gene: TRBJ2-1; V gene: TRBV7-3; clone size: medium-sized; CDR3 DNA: TGTGCCAGCAGCTTAGGCTACAATGAGCAGTTCTTC; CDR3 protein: CASSLGYNEQFF
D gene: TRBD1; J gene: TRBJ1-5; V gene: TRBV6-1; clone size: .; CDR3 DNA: TGTGCCAGCAGTGAGAGAGGGACAGGGGCACAGCCCCAGCATTTT; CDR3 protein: CASSERGTGAQPQHF
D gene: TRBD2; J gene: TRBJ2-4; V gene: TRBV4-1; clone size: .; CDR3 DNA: TGCGCCAGCAGCCCCATCCTAGCGGGAGGGAGGGATATCCAGTACTTC; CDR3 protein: CASSPILAGGRDIQYF
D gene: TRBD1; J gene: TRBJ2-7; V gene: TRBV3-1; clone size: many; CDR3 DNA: TGTGCCAGCAGCCAAGAGGGACAGAGCTACGAGCAGTACTTC; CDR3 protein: CASSQEGQSYEQYF
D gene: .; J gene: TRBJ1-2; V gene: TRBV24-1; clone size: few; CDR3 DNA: TGTGCCACCAGTGAGTGGGTCTCCTTCGGCTACACCTTC; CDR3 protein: CATSEWVSFGYTF
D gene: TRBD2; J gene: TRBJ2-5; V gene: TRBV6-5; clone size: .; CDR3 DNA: TGTGCCAGCAGTTACCCATTCGTAGCGGGAGTAGTACCAGAGACCCAGTACTTC; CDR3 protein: CASSYPFVAGVVPETQYF
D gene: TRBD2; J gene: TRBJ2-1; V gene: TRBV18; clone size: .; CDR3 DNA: TGTGCCAGCTCACCACCGCAAGCGGGGTACAATGAGCAGTTCTTC; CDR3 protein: CASSPPQAGYNEQFF
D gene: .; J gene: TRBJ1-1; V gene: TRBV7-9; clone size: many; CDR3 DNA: TGTGCCAGCAGCTTTACGACGACTGAAGCTTTCTTT; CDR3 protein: CASSFTTTEAFF
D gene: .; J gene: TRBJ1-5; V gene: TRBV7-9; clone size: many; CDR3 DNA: TGTGCCAGCAGCTTCCCGGGAAGCAATCAGCCCCAGCATTTT; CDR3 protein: CASSFPGSNQPQHF
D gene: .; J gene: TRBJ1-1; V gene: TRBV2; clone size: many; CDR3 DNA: TGTGCCAGCAGTGAAGGCACTGAAGCTTTCTTT; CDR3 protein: CASSEGTEAFF
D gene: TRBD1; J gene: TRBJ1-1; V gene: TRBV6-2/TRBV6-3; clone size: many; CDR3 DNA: TGTGCCAGCAGTTACTCCCTGGTAGGGGGCACCAACACTGAAGCTTTCTTT; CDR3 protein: CASSYSLVGGTNTEAFF
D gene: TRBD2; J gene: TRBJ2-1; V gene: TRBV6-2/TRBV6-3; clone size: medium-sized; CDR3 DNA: TGTGCCAGCAGTTACTCCCCAGCGGGGGGGTACAATGAGCAGTTCTTC; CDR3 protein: CASSYSPAGGYNEQFF
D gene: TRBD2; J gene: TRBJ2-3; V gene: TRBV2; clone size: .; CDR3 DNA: TGTGCCAGCAGTGCTGGACTAGCGGGCACAGATACTCAGTATTTT; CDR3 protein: CASSAGLAGTDTQYF
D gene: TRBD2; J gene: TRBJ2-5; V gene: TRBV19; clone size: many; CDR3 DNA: TGTGCCAGTAAGCGGGGGGACAGCACTCAAGAGACCCAGTACTTC; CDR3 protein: CASKRGDSTQETQYF
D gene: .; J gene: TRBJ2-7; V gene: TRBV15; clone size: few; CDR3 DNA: TGTGCCACCAGCAGAGTGGGTGGCTCCTACGTGCAGTACTTC; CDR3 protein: CATSRVGGSYVQYF
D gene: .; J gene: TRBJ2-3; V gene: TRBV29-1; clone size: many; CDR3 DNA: TGCAGCGTCTCTGGCGTATTACTCACAGATACGCAGTATTTT; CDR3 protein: CSVSGVLLTDTQYF
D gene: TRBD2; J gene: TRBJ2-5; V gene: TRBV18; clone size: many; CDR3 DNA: TGTGCCAGCTCACCGACCAGGGGACTAGGGGCGGAGACCCAGTACTTC; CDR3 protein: CASSPTRGLGAETQYF
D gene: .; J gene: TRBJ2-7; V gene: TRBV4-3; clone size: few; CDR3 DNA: TGCGCCAGCAGCCAAGTCGAAGTGACAGACTCCTACGAGCAGTACTTC; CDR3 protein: CASSQVEVTDSYEQYF
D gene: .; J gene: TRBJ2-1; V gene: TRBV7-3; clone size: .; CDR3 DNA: TGTGCCAGCAGCCAAAGTCGTGGGTCCTACAATGAGCAGTTCTTC; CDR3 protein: CASSQSRGSYNEQFF
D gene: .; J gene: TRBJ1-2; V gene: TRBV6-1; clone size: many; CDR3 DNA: TGTGCCAGCAGCCTCCCCCCTGGACAGTCCTTTTATGGCTACACCTTC; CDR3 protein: CASSLPPGQSFYGYTF
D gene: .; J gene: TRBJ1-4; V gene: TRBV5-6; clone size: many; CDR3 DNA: TGTGCCAGCAGCCCACGAGGAGGGTTTCAGGAAAAACTGTTTTTT; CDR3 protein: CASSPRGGFQEKLFF
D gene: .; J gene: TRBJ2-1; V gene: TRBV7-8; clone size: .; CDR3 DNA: TGTGCCAGCAGCTTAGCAGGGGTCGATGAGCAGTTCTTC; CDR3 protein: CASSLAGVDEQFF
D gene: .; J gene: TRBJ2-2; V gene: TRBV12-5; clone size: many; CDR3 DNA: TGTGCTAGTGGATCCCGGGGCACCGGGGAGCTGTTTTTT; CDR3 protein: CASGSRGTGELFF
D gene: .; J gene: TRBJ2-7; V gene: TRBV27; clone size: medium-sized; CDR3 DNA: TGTGCCAGCAGTTCCTACGAGCAGTACTTC; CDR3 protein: CASSSYEQYF
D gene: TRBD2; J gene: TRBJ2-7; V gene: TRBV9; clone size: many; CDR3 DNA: TGTGCCAGCAGCGCAAGCGGGAACTACGAGCAGTACTTC; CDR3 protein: CASSASGNYEQYF
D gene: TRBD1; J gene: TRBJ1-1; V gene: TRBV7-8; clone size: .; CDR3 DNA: TGTGCCAGCAGCCGGGACAGACTCGCTGAGGCTTTCTTT; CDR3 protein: CASSRDRLAEAFF
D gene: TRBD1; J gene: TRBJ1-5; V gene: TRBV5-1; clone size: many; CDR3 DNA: TGCGCCAGCAGCTCCGGACAGGGGTTCAGTCAGCCCCAGCATTTT; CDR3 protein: CASSSGQGFSQPQHF
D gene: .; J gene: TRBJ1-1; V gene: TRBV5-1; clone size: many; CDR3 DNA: TGCGCCAGCAGCTTGCGGGTAGAGGAGGGTGGTACTGAAGCTTTCTTT; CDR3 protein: CASSLRVEEGGTEAFF
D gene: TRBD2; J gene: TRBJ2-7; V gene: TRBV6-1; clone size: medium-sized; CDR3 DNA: TGTGCCAGCAGTCGCGGGGGGGGAAAGCGGGAAATCTACGAGCAGTACTTC; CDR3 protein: CASSRGGGKREIYEQYF
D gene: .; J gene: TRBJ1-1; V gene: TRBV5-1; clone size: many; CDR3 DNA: TGCGCCAGCAGCTCCTCGGGGGCCACTGAAGCTTTCTTT; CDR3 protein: CASSSSGATEAFF
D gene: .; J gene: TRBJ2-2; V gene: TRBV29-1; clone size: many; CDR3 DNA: TGCAGCGTTGGTATCCAAGGAAACACCGGGGAGCTGTTTTTT; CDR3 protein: CSVGIQGNTGELFF
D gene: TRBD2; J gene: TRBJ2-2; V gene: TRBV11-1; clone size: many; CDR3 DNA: TGTGCCAGCAGCTTAGGGACTAGCCTAAACACCGGGGAGCTGTTTTTT; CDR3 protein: CASSLGTSLNTGELFF
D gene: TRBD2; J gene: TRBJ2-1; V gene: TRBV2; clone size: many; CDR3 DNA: TGTGCCAGCAGTGTCTCGACTAGCGGGAGTGATGAGCAGTTCTTC; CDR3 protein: CASSVSTSGSDEQFF
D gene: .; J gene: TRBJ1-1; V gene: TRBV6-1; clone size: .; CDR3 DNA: TGTGCCAGCAGTGATAATCAGGGCAGAGGGGCTGAAGCTTTCTTT; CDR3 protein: CASSDNQGRGAEAFF
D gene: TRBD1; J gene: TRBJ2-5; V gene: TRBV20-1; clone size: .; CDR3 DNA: TGCAGTGCGGGACAGGGGGTCAGGAAGACCCAGTACTTC; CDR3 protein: CSAGQGVRKTQYF
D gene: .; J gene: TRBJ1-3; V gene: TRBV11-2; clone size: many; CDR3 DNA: TGTGCCAGCAGCCCCCTCAGTCCCCACTCTGGAAACACCATATATTTT; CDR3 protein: CASSPLSPHSGNTIYF
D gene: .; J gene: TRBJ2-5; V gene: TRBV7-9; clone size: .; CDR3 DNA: TGTGCCAGCAACGGCGGTGAGCAAGAGACCCAGTACTTC; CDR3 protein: CASNGGEQETQYF
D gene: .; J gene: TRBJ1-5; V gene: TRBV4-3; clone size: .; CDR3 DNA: TGCGCCAGCAGCCAAGATCAGGTTCAGCCCCAGCATTTT; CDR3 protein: CASSQDQVQPQHF
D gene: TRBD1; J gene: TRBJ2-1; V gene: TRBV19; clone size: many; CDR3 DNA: TGTGCCAGTAGTATACGAGGACAGGGTGAGGACAATGAGCAGTTCTTC; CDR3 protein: CASSIRGQGEDNEQFF
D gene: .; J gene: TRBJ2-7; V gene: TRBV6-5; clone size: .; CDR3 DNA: TGTGCCAACAGTTACAATACAGGGACCTACGAGCACTACTTC; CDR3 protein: CANSYNTGTYEHYF